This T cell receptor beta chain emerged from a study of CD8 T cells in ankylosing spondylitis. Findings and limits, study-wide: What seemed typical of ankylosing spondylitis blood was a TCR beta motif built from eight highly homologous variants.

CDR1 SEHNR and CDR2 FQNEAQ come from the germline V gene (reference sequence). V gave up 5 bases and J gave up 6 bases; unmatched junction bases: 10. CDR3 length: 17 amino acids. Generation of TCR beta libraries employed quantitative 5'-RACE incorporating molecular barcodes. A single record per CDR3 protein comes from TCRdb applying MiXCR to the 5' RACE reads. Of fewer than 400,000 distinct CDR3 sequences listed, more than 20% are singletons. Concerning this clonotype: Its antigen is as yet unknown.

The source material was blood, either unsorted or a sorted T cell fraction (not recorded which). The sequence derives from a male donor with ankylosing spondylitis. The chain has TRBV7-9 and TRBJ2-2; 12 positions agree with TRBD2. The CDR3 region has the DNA TGTGCCAGCAGCCCGCGACTAGCGGGAGATGTATCCGGGGAGCTGTTTTTT. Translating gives CASSPRLAGDVSGELFF.